The present T cell receptor beta chain was sequenced within a study of T cell repertoires in cytomegalovirus infection. Study details: From public TCR beta signatures came an indication of both CMV infection and matching HLA type. The study, taken as a whole, reports: The cumulative frequency of public TCR beta families distinguished individuals who carried CMV together with the relevant HLA. Clonotypes of TCR beta that were HLA-C-restricted and CMV-specific dominated the ex vivo response.

The CDR3 length is 12 residues. Between the trimmed V and J ends, which lost 4 bases and 5 bases, there was a span of 8 bases. Germline lookup yields CDR1 SGHTA and CDR2 FQGTGA. For this clonotype: What it binds is unknown.

Via MiXCR, TCRdb re-called the reads, giving one row per CDR3 protein. The table records about 150,000 distinct CDR3 sequences, 23% of them present only once. Material for sequencing was PBMCs. The clonotype comes from a human donor in good health (CMV status not recorded). Some clones in this sample may be carry-over from other donors' samples. The J gene is TRBJ2-5, the V gene TRBV7-3; D remains unclear. The CDR3 region has the DNA TGTGCCAGCAGCTCGGGCCCGGAGACCCAGTACTTC. Its translation is CASSSGPETQYF.